Following are 23 T cell receptor beta chains from one sample sequenced in a study of human T cells and chemical hapten exposure. Time point: patch test 1, 2 weeks after DPC sensitization. Treatment defined: therapeutic diphenylcyclopropenone sensitization with weekly scalp DPC. TCRdb passed the RACE reads through MiXCR, listing each CDR3 protein once. This table has roughly 190,000 distinct CDR3 sequences, about 20% appearing once. The source material was whole blood, sampled in connection with sensitization to the hapten diphenylcyclopropenone (DPC). These receptor sequences come from a woman aged 50 to 65 with alopecia areata. Some clones in this sample may be carry-over from other donors' samples.

V is TRBV4-1 and J is TRBJ2-1; 11 nucleotides align to TRBD2. CDR3 length: 17 amino acids. The ends lost 0 bases at V and 2 bases at J; junction bases unmatched: 3. The V gene's germline CDR1 is MGHRA and CDR2 YSYEKL. CDR3 sequence: CASSQDSTSGAYNEQFF. CDR3 sequence (DNA): TGCGCCAGCAGCCAAGATTCGACTAGCGGGGCCTACAATGAGCAGTTCTTC.

This clonotype was picked up many times. CDR3 residues: CASSSTLQGRAFF. The DNA for the CDR3 is TGTGCCAGCAGCTCTACCTTACAGGGAAGGGCTTTCTTT. This chain connects TRBV6-5 to TRBJ1-1; D is perhaps TRBD1 (6 bases). This CDR3 is built from 13 residues. V lost 6 bases to trimming and J lost 11 bases, with 19 bases between them. In germline, CDR1 is MNHEY, CDR2 SVGAGI.

This clonotype was counted at least ten times. The V and J genes are TRBV28 and TRBJ1-2; 7 bases match TRBD1. The germline CDR1 and CDR2 sequences are MDHEN and SYDVKM. V lost 5 bases and J lost 8; bases outside the gene matches: 14. This CDR3 has 15 amino acids. CDR3 loop: CASSGGAGQPWGYTF. DNA of the CDR3: TGTGCCAGCAGTGGGGGGGCGGGACAGCCCTGGGGCTACACCTTC.

The chain combines TRBV10-3 with TRBJ2-1; 14 bases match TRBD2. Trimming cost V 6 bases and J 0 bases; bases outside gene matches: 7. Per germline, CDR1 ENHRY and CDR2 SYGVKD. The CDR3 length is 18 residues. The chain's CDR3 is CAISGLAGGPSSYNEQFF. The CDR3 DNA follows: TGTGCCATCAGCGGACTAGCGGGAGGTCCGAGCTCCTACAATGAGCAGTTCTTC.

This clonotype was seen only a few times. The V and J genes are TRBV5-8 and TRBJ2-7; no firm D call. The germline CDR1 and CDR2 sequences are SGHTS and YDEGEE. Trimming removed 0 bases from V and 2 bases from J, with 0 bases in between. The CDR3 length is 11 residues. This CDR3 is CASSLAYEQYF. CDR3 bases: TGTGCCAGCAGCTTGGCCTACGAGCAGTACTTC.

This clonotype was picked up many times. The CDR3 loop is CSVGTSWGEKLFF. Written as DNA, the CDR3 is TGCAGCGTCGGGACCTCTTGGGGTGAAAAACTGTTTTTT. The chain recombines TRBV29-1 with TRBJ1-4; perhaps TRBD1 as D (5 bases). There are 13 residues in the CDR3. Germline values: CDR1 SQVTM, CDR2 ANQGSEA. V dropped 6 bases and J dropped 7 bases, with 15 bases sitting between them.

The chain joins TRBV20-1 to TRBJ1-3; 10 bases are a match to TRBD1. The CDR3 runs 14 residues. J lost 2 bases, V lost 7 bases, and 5 bases had no gene match. Germline V lookup: CDR1 DFQATT, CDR2 SNEGSKA (reference sequence). The DNA for the CDR3 is TGCAGTGTAGCGGACAGGGGGACTGGAAACACCATATATTTT. Protein sequence: CSVADRGTGNTIYF.

The genes are TRBV25-1 and TRBJ2-7; D tentatively reads TRBD1 or TRBD2 (5 bases each). V was shortened by 9 bases and J by 3 bases, with 15 bases between the two germline ends. Germline CDR1 reads MGHDK; CDR2 reads SYGVNS. The CDR3 runs to 13 residues. In DNA, the CDR3 is TGTGCCAGTGGCCGGGGACGCGGCTACGAGCAGTACTTC. Amino acids: CASGRGRGYEQYF.

This chain connects TRBV2 to TRBJ1-2; a possible D gene is TRBD1 (5 bases). Germline CDR1 SNHLY, CDR2 FYNNEI. The CDR3 runs 15 residues. Trimming shortened V by 2 bases and J by 1 base, and 11 bases separated the two germline ends. The CDR3 region is CASSEPQDNNYGYTF. CDR3 DNA sequence: TGTGCCAGCAGTGAACCCCAGGACAATAACTATGGCTACACCTTC.

The chain couples TRBV6-6 to TRBJ1-2; no definite D call. This CDR3 spans 14 amino acids. From germline, CDR1 is MNHNY and CDR2 SVGAGI (reference sequence). Trimming removed 0 bases from V and 4 bases from J, with 9 bases in between. CDR3 sequence (DNA): TGTGCCAGCAGTTACTCTAGGGCTATCTATGGCTACACCTTC. Encoded protein: CASSYSRAIYGYTF.

V is TRBV7-8 and J is TRBJ2-1; D is unclear. Trimming shortened V by 1 base and J by 7 bases, and 8 bases separated the two germline ends. CDR3 length equals 13 residues. Germline V gene sequence: CDR1 SGHVS, CDR2 FQNEAQ. CDR3 nucleotides: TGTGCCAGCAGCTTAGAGCGCGAAAATGAGCAGTTCTTC. Amino acid sequence: CASSLERENEQFF.

The V and J genes are TRBV3-1 and TRBJ1-6; D not resolved. CDR3 length: 16 amino acids. Deletions cut 3 bases from V and 0 bases from J, with 9 bases between. The V gene's germline CDR1 is LGHDT and CDR2 YNNKEL (reference sequence). In nucleotides, the CDR3 is TGTGCCAGCAGCCAGGGCCCAAGCTCCTATAATTCACCCCTCCACTTT. Amino acids: CASSQGPSSYNSPLHF.

The genes are TRBV7-8 and TRBJ2-3; D may be TRBD1 (5 bases). CDR3 length: 16 residues. Germline loops: CDR1 SGHVS, CDR2 FQNEAQ. Trimming removed 1 base from V and 3 bases from J, with 14 bases in between. The CDR3 DNA follows: TGTGCCAGCAGCTTAGGATTTAGGGGCGAGACAGATACGCAGTATTTT. Protein sequence: CASSLGFRGETDTQYF.

This clonotype appeared a few times. The J gene is TRBJ1-1, the V gene TRBV11-2, with 7 bases matching TRBD1. J gave up 0 bases and V 4 bases, and 5 bases lay outside the gene matches. The CDR3 is 15 residues long. Germline V gene lookup returns CDR1 SGHAT and CDR2 FQNNGV. The CDR3 protein is CASSSPGQMNTEAFF. CDR3 in DNA: TGTGCCAGCAGCTCTCCGGGACAGATGAACACTGAAGCTTTCTTT. Combining the CDR3 with reference TRBV11-2 and TRBJ1-1 gives the whole variable domain EAGVAQSPRYKIIEKRQSVAFWCNPISGHATLYWYQQILGQGPKLLIQFQNNGVVDDSQLPKDRFSAERLKGVDSTLKIQPAKLEDSAVYLCASSSPGQMNTEAFFGQGTRLTVV.

This clonotype was counted only a few times. The chain combines TRBV29-1 with TRBJ2-1, with TRBD2 matching 9 bases. The junction had 12 bases not matched to a gene; V was cut back by 8 bases and J by 7 bases. Per the germline V gene, CDR1 is SQVTM and CDR2 is ANQGSEA. The CDR3 is 14 residues long. CDR3 in DNA: TGCAGCTTCGCGGGTAGCGGGAGATTTAATGAGCAGTTCTTC. It yields the protein CSFAGSGRFNEQFF.

This clonotype was seen repeatedly, ten times or more. The V and J genes are TRBV5-1 and TRBJ2-1; 8 bases are a match to TRBD1. Germline CDR1 reads SGHRS; CDR2 reads YFSETQ. With V trimmed by 5 bases and J by 1 base, 5 bases remained unmatched. The CDR3 covers 15 residues. CDR3 residues: CASRLTGDSYNEQFF. The CDR3 DNA reads as TGCGCCAGCAGGCTGACAGGGGATTCCTACAATGAGCAGTTCTTC. Based on the CDR3 plus reference TRBV5-1 and TRBJ2-1, the full variable domain is KAGVTQTPRYLIKTRGQQVTLSCSPISGHRSVSWYQQTPGQGLQFLFEYFSETQRNKGNFPGRFSGRQFSNSRSEMNVSTLELGDSALYLCASRLTGDSYNEQFFGPGTRLTVL.

The sample holds a few counts of this clonotype. This chain joins TRBV7-9 and TRBJ1-1; D remains ambiguous. The germline CDR1 and CDR2 sequences are SEHNR and FQNEAQ (reference sequence). Trimming took 5 bases from V and 5 from J, leaving 15 bases between them. This CDR3 has 14 amino acids. CDR3 sequence reads: CASSPPGRQTEAFF. CDR3 in DNA: TGTGCCAGCAGCCCCCCGGGCAGGCAGACTGAAGCTTTCTTT.

The chain is built from TRBV20-1 and TRBJ2-5; D gene uncertain. Trimming took 3 bases from V and 2 from J, leaving 19 bases between them. The CDR3 runs 16 residues. Germline-derived CDR1 and CDR2 are DFQATT and SNEGSKA (reference sequence). The CDR3 coding sequence is TGCAGTGCTAGTCGCCCCGGCTCGCTCCGACAAGAGACCCAGTACTTC. Translated: CSASRPGSLRQETQYF.

The rearrangement joins TRBV5-1 to TRBJ2-2; 8 positions match TRBD1. The CDR3 loop spans 17 amino acids. The V gene end was trimmed by 0 bases and the J gene end by 5 bases; junction bases not matched to a gene: 9. Germline values: CDR1 SGHRS, CDR2 YFSETQ. The CDR3 reads CASSLGPSRGRTGELFF. As DNA, the CDR3 is TGCGCCAGCAGCTTGGGCCCTTCCAGGGGGCGGACCGGGGAGCTGTTTTTT.

This chain connects TRBV12-3 or TRBV12-4 to TRBJ1-6, with D possibly TRBD1 on 5 matching bases. The V end was cut by 3 bases, the J end by 7 bases, with 16 bases between. The CDR3 contains 16 residues. The CDR3 DNA is TGTGCCAGCAGTTTCGGCTTGGGGACGGCCAATTCACCCCTCCACTTT. Protein sequence: CASSFGLGTANSPLHF.

In this sample, this clonotype turned up many times. This chain joins TRBV7-9 and TRBJ2-7, with D hard to call. The CDR3 has 12 residues. The V end lost 3 bases, the J end lost 8 bases, and 11 bases lay between the germline ends. Germline CDR1 SEHNR, CDR2 FQNEAQ (reference sequence). The CDR3 coding sequence is TGTGCCAGCAGCTTTGGTGGTGCCCAGCAGTACTTC. This translates into CASSFGGAQQYF. Full variable domain (rest looked up from reference TRBV7-9 and TRBJ2-7): DTGVSQNPRHKITKRGQNVTFRCDPISEHNRLYWYRQTLGQGPEFLTYFQNEAQLEKSRLLSDRFSAERPKGSFSTLEIQRTEQGDSAMYLCASSFGGAQQYFGPGTRLTVT.

The rearrangement links TRBV7-2 to TRBJ2-1; D perhaps matches TRBD2 (5 bases). The CDR3 totals 14 residues. V lost 4 bases, J lost 14 bases, and 21 bases lay in between. CDR1 is SGHTA, CDR2 FQGNSA, per germline. The CDR3, as DNA: TGTGCCAGCAGCTCCGGGGTCAGAGGTAGTAGAAAGTTCTTC. It specifies CASSSGVRGSRKFF. The complete variable domain, with remaining parts taken from reference TRBV7-2 and TRBJ2-1, reads GAGVSQSPSNKVTEKGKDVELRCDPISGHTALYWYRQSLGQGLEFLIYFQGNSAPDKSGLPSDRFSAERTGGSVSTLTIQRTQQEDSAVYLCASSSGVRGSRKFFGPGTRLTVL.

The V gene is TRBV12-3 or TRBV12-4, the J gene TRBJ1-1, with no clear D. The CDR3 extends over 14 amino acids. Trimming took 0 bases from V and 6 from J, leaving 11 bases between them. The CDR3 DNA reads TGTGCCAGCAGTTTAGCCGCGGGAGTCCCTGAAGCTTTCTTT. Its translation is CASSLAAGVPEAFF.